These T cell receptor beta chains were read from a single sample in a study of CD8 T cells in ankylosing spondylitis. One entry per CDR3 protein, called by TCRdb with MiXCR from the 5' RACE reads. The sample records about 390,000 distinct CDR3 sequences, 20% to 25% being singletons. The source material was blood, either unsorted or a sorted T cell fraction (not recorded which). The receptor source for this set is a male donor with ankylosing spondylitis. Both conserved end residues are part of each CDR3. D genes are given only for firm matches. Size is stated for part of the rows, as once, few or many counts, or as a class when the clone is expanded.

CDR3aa: CASSLATTPSDGYTF
CDR3nt: TGTGCCAGCAGCTTGGCGACTACTCCCAGTGATGGCTACACCTTC
d_gene: .
j_gene: TRBJ1-2
v_gene: TRBV5-5
abundance: .

CDR3aa: CASSQKETGLSYEQYF
CDR3nt: TGTGCCAGCAGTCAGAAGGAAACAGGATTATCCTACGAGCAGTACTTC
d_gene: .
j_gene: TRBJ2-7
v_gene: TRBV27
abundance: many

CDR3aa: CASSYSRETVGSF
CDR3nt: TGTGCCAGCAGTTACTCGAGGGAAACAGTTGGGAGCTTC
d_gene: .
j_gene: TRBJ2-7
v_gene: TRBV6-6
abundance: .

CDR3aa: CASGGPGNQPQHF
CDR3nt: TGTGCCAGCGGGGGACCGGGCAATCAGCCCCAGCATTTT
d_gene: .
j_gene: TRBJ1-5
v_gene: TRBV6-1
abundance: .

CDR3aa: CASSLDRAQDTQYF
CDR3nt: TGCGCCAGCAGCTTAGACAGGGCGCAAGATACGCAGTATTTT
d_gene: TRBD1
j_gene: TRBJ2-3
v_gene: TRBV5-1
abundance: few

CDR3aa: CSVKTGGLNTGELFF
CDR3nt: TGCAGCGTGAAGACAGGGGGCTTGAACACCGGGGAGCTGTTTTTT
d_gene: TRBD1
j_gene: TRBJ2-2
v_gene: TRBV29-1
abundance: .

CDR3aa: CASSDRGPSDEQYF
CDR3nt: TGTGCCAGCAGCGACAGGGGCCCATCGGACGAGCAGTACTTC
d_gene: TRBD1
j_gene: TRBJ2-7
v_gene: TRBV6-2/TRBV6-3
abundance: few

CDR3aa: CASSFRPGQGVNTEAFF
CDR3nt: TGCGCCAGCAGCTTTCGACCGGGACAGGGAGTGAACACTGAAGCTTTCTTT
d_gene: TRBD1
j_gene: TRBJ1-1
v_gene: TRBV5-1
abundance: many

CDR3aa: CAISESGGTVNTEAFF
CDR3nt: TGTGCCATCAGTGAGTCAGGAGGGACGGTGAACACTGAAGCTTTCTTT
d_gene: .
j_gene: TRBJ1-1
v_gene: TRBV10-3
abundance: .

CDR3aa: CSAREALSGAFF
CDR3nt: TGCAGTGCTAGAGAGGCCCTTTCGGGAGCTTTCTTT
d_gene: .
j_gene: TRBJ1-1
v_gene: TRBV20-1
abundance: few

CDR3aa: CASSAGSGTPYEQYF
CDR3nt: TGTGCCAGCAGCGCAGGGAGCGGGACCCCCTACGAGCAGTACTTC
d_gene: TRBD2
j_gene: TRBJ2-7
v_gene: TRBV9
abundance: .

CDR3aa: CATLLTQGLRPEQFF
CDR3nt: TGTGCCACCCTCCTCACACAGGGCCTTCGCCCGGAGCAGTTCTTC
d_gene: .
j_gene: TRBJ2-1
v_gene: TRBV2
abundance: many

CDR3aa: CASRESGVPNGYTF
CDR3nt: TGTGCCAGCAGGGAGTCAGGGGTTCCCAATGGCTACACCTTC
d_gene: .
j_gene: TRBJ1-2
v_gene: TRBV6-1
abundance: few

CDR3aa: CASSLGGLNQPQHF
CDR3nt: TGTGCCAGCAGCTTAGGGGGGTTAAATCAGCCCCAGCATTTT
d_gene: .
j_gene: TRBJ1-5
v_gene: TRBV5-1
abundance: few

CDR3aa: CASSFLAGGPGELFF
CDR3nt: TGTGCCAGCAGCTTCCTAGCGGGAGGACCCGGGGAGCTGTTTTTT
d_gene: TRBD2
j_gene: TRBJ2-2
v_gene: TRBV11-3
abundance: .

CDR3aa: CASSPLPRTSGSYEQYF
CDR3nt: TGTGCTAGCAGCCCACTCCCGCGGACTAGCGGGAGTTACGAGCAGTACTTC
d_gene: TRBD2
j_gene: TRBJ2-7
v_gene: TRBV7-7
abundance: few

CDR3aa: CASSLETSGIGEQYF
CDR3nt: TGCGCCAGCAGCTTGGAAACTAGCGGGATAGGCGAGCAGTACTTC
d_gene: TRBD2
j_gene: TRBJ2-7
v_gene: TRBV5-1
abundance: .

CDR3aa: CASSPTEISGNTIYF
CDR3nt: TGTGCCAGCTCGCCGACAGAGATCTCTGGAAACACCATATATTTT
d_gene: .
j_gene: TRBJ1-3
v_gene: TRBV18
abundance: .

CDR3aa: CAISASGSAYEQYF
CDR3nt: TGTGCCATCAGTGCTAGCGGGAGCGCCTACGAGCAGTACTTC
d_gene: TRBD2
j_gene: TRBJ2-7
v_gene: TRBV10-3
abundance: .

CDR3aa: CSVGTVETQYF
CDR3nt: TGCAGCGTTGGGACTGTCGAGACCCAGTACTTC
d_gene: .
j_gene: TRBJ2-5
v_gene: TRBV29-1
abundance: .

CDR3aa: CASSSLGGSNQPQHF
CDR3nt: TGTGCCAGCAGCTCCTTGGGGGGGAGCAATCAGCCCCAGCATTTT
d_gene: .
j_gene: TRBJ1-5
v_gene: TRBV11-2
abundance: .

CDR3aa: CAISLAGSSYNEQFF
CDR3nt: TGTGCCATCAGTTTAGCGGGTAGCTCCTACAATGAGCAGTTCTTC
d_gene: TRBD2
j_gene: TRBJ2-1
v_gene: TRBV10-3
abundance: .

CDR3aa: CASSFYTNEQFF
CDR3nt: TGCGCCAGCAGTTTTTATACGAATGAGCAGTTCTTC
d_gene: .
j_gene: TRBJ2-1
v_gene: TRBV5-1
abundance: .

CDR3aa: CASSLVQGSGNTIYF
CDR3nt: TGTGCCAGCAGCTTAGTCCAGGGTTCTGGAAACACCATATATTTT
d_gene: .
j_gene: TRBJ1-3
v_gene: TRBV7-2
abundance: few

CDR3aa: CASSLSRVQQFF
CDR3nt: TGTGCCAGCAGCTTAAGCAGGGTCCAACAGTTCTTC
d_gene: .
j_gene: TRBJ2-1
v_gene: TRBV11-2
abundance: few

CDR3aa: CASSTPQGSNTGELFF
CDR3nt: TGTGCCAGCAGTACTCCACAGGGTTCGAACACCGGGGAGCTGTTTTTT
d_gene: .
j_gene: TRBJ2-2
v_gene: TRBV28
abundance: .

CDR3aa: CASTTTRGGPILEQYF
CDR3nt: TGTGCCAGCACCACCACCCGGGGAGGGCCTATCCTGGAGCAGTACTTC
d_gene: TRBD2
j_gene: TRBJ2-7
v_gene: TRBV11-2
abundance: .

CDR3aa: CASSFALSGNTIYF
CDR3nt: TGTGCCAGCAGTTTCGCCCTCTCTGGAAACACCATATATTTT
d_gene: .
j_gene: TRBJ1-3
v_gene: TRBV12-3/TRBV12-4
abundance: .

CDR3aa: CAISPKTGTDYEQYF
CDR3nt: TGTGCCATCAGTCCAAAGACAGGAACGGATTACGAGCAGTACTTC
d_gene: .
j_gene: TRBJ2-7
v_gene: TRBV10-3
abundance: .

CDR3aa: CASSVAGGTGEQYF
CDR3nt: TGTGCCAGCAGCGTGGCGGGAGGGACGGGCGAGCAGTACTTC
d_gene: TRBD2
j_gene: TRBJ2-7
v_gene: TRBV9
abundance: .

CDR3aa: CASSARVASLSGEQYF
CDR3nt: TGTGCCAGCAGCGCCCGTGTGGCATCACTTTCGGGGGAGCAGTACTTC
d_gene: .
j_gene: TRBJ2-7
v_gene: TRBV7-9
abundance: few

CDR3aa: CASSVGEGGRYYTYNEQFF
CDR3nt: TGTGCCAGCAGCGTAGGGGAGGGCGGGAGGTACTACACCTACAATGAGCAGTTCTTC
d_gene: TRBD2
j_gene: TRBJ2-1
v_gene: TRBV9
abundance: .

CDR3aa: CASTSRQNTGELFF
CDR3nt: TGCGCCAGCACCTCTCGGCAGAACACCGGGGAGCTGTTTTTT
d_gene: .
j_gene: TRBJ2-2
v_gene: TRBV5-1
abundance: .

CDR3aa: CASSPALHGEQFF
CDR3nt: TGTGCCAGCAGCCCCGCCCTACACGGTGAGCAGTTCTTC
d_gene: .
j_gene: TRBJ2-1
v_gene: TRBV7-3
abundance: .

CDR3aa: CSARGPLAGRETQYF
CDR3nt: TGCAGTGCTAGAGGCCCGCTAGCGGGTAGAGAGACCCAGTACTTC
d_gene: TRBD2
j_gene: TRBJ2-5
v_gene: TRBV20-1
abundance: few

CDR3aa: CATSGSRADEQFF
CDR3nt: TGTGCCACCAGTGGTTCCAGGGCCGATGAGCAGTTCTTC
d_gene: .
j_gene: TRBJ2-1
v_gene: TRBV24-1
abundance: .

CDR3aa: CASSASGVYNEQFF
CDR3nt: TGTGCCAGCAGTGCTAGCGGGGTCTACAATGAGCAGTTCTTC
d_gene: TRBD2
j_gene: TRBJ2-1
v_gene: TRBV7-2
abundance: .

CDR3aa: CASSVQGGYSEAFF
CDR3nt: TGTGCCAGCAGCGTTCAGGGTGGGTACTCTGAAGCTTTCTTT
d_gene: .
j_gene: TRBJ1-1
v_gene: TRBV3-1
abundance: few

CDR3aa: CASRPLRVGELFF
CDR3nt: TGTGCCAGCAGGCCCTTGAGGGTCGGGGAGCTGTTTTTT
d_gene: .
j_gene: TRBJ2-2
v_gene: TRBV12-3/TRBV12-4
abundance: .

CDR3aa: CASSLGGAGSGRFYEQFF
CDR3nt: TGCGCCAGCAGCTTGGGGGGTGCGGGGAGCGGGAGATTCTATGAGCAGTTCTTC
d_gene: TRBD2
j_gene: TRBJ2-1
v_gene: TRBV5-1
abundance: many

CDR3aa: CASSYKWEGLGEQYF
CDR3nt: TGTGCCAGCAGTTACAAGTGGGAGGGCCTCGGGGAGCAGTACTTC
d_gene: TRBD2
j_gene: TRBJ2-7
v_gene: TRBV6-5
abundance: .

CDR3aa: CSVEDREKLFF
CDR3nt: TGCAGCGTTGAAGACCGAGAAAAACTGTTTTTT
d_gene: .
j_gene: TRBJ1-4
v_gene: TRBV29-1
abundance: few

CDR3aa: CASSAQRGRPKGAFF
CDR3nt: TGTGCCAGCAGTGCCCAGCGTGGGCGACCGAAGGGAGCTTTCTTT
d_gene: .
j_gene: TRBJ1-1
v_gene: TRBV12-3/TRBV12-4
abundance: .

CDR3aa: CSVADPRAGYEQYF
CDR3nt: TGCAGCGTCGCCGATCCAAGGGCGGGTTACGAGCAGTACTTC
d_gene: .
j_gene: TRBJ2-7
v_gene: TRBV29-1
abundance: .

CDR3aa: CASRNRDRAYGYTF
CDR3nt: TGTGCCAGCAGGAACCGGGACAGGGCCTATGGCTACACCTTC
d_gene: TRBD1
j_gene: TRBJ1-2
v_gene: TRBV28
abundance: .

CDR3aa: CAWSGLAYNEQFF
CDR3nt: TGTGCCTGGAGTGGACTCGCGTACAATGAGCAGTTCTTC
d_gene: .
j_gene: TRBJ2-1
v_gene: TRBV30
abundance: .

CDR3aa: CASSGGQGAFDEQYF
CDR3nt: TGTGCCAGCAGCGGCGGACAGGGGGCTTTCGACGAGCAGTACTTC
d_gene: TRBD1
j_gene: TRBJ2-7
v_gene: TRBV9
abundance: .

CDR3aa: CASSLVAENSPLHF
CDR3nt: TGCGCCAGCAGCTTGGTGGCCGAAAATTCACCCCTCCACTTT
d_gene: .
j_gene: TRBJ1-6
v_gene: TRBV5-1
abundance: many

CDR3aa: CASRGLVNTEAFF
CDR3nt: TGTGCCAGCAGGGGGCTAGTGAACACTGAAGCTTTCTTT
d_gene: .
j_gene: TRBJ1-1
v_gene: TRBV28
abundance: once

CDR3aa: CASSPQRGGVNEQFF
CDR3nt: TGTGCCAGCAGTCCCCAAAGGGGGGGAGTCAATGAGCAGTTCTTC
d_gene: .
j_gene: TRBJ2-1
v_gene: TRBV12-3/TRBV12-4
abundance: many

CDR3aa: CATSRDAGRRGQPQHF
CDR3nt: TGTGCCACCAGCAGAGATGCAGGGAGGAGAGGTCAGCCCCAGCATTTT
d_gene: .
j_gene: TRBJ1-5
v_gene: TRBV15
abundance: .

CDR3aa: CASRPRDRVAGKLFF
CDR3nt: TGTGCCAGCAGGCCAAGGGACAGGGTGGCGGGAAAACTGTTTTTT
d_gene: TRBD1
j_gene: TRBJ1-4
v_gene: TRBV2
abundance: once

CDR3aa: CAISDPSIVAKNIQYF
CDR3nt: TGTGCCATCAGTGATCCCTCCATTGTAGCCAAAAACATTCAGTACTTC
d_gene: .
j_gene: TRBJ2-4
v_gene: TRBV10-3
abundance: .

CDR3aa: CASSSSQSQHF
CDR3nt: TGTGCCAGCAGTTCTTCACAGTCCCAGCATTTT
d_gene: .
j_gene: TRBJ1-5
v_gene: TRBV6-1
abundance: .